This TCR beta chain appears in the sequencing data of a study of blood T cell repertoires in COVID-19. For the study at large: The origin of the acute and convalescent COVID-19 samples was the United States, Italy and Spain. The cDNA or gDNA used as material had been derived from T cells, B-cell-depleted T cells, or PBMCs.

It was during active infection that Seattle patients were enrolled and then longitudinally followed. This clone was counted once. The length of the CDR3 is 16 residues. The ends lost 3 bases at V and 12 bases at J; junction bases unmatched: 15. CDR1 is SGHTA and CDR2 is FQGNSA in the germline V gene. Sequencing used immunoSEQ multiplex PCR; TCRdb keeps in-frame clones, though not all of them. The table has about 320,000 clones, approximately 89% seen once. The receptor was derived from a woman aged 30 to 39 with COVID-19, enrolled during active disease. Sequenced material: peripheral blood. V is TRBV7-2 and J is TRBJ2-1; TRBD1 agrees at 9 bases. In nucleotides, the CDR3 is TGTGCCAGCAGCTTGCCCTCGGGACAGGGTGACAGGGGGCAGTTCTTC. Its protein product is CASSLPSGQGDRGQFF.